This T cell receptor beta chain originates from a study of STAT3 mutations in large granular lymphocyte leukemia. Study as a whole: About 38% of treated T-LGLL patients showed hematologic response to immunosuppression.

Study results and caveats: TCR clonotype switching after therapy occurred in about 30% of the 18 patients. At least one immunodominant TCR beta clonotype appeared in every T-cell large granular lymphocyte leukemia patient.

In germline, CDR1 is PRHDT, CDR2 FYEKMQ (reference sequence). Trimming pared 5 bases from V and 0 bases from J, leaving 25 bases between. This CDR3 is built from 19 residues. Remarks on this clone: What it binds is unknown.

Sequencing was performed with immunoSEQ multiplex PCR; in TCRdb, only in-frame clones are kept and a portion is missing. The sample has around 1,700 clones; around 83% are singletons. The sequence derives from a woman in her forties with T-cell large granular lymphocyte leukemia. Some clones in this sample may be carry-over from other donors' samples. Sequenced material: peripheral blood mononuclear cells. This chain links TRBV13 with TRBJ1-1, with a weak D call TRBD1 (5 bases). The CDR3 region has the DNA TGTGCCAGCAGCCATAAGACAGTTCATCCTCCGGGGATGAACACTGAAGCTTTCTTT. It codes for CASSHKTVHPPGMNTEAFF.